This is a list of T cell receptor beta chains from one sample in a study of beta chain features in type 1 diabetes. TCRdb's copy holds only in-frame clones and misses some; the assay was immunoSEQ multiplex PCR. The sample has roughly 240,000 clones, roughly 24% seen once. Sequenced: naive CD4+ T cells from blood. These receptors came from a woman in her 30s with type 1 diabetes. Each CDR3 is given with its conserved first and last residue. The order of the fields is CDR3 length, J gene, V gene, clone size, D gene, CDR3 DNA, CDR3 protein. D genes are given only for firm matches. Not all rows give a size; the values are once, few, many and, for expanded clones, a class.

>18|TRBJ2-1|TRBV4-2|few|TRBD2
TGTGCCAGCAGCCAAGATCGGGGGCCGGGACTAGCCTACAATGAGCAGTTCTTC
CASSQDRGPGLAYNEQFF
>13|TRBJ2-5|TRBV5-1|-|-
TGCGCCAGCAGCTCGACAGGCCAAGAGACCCAGTACTTC
CASSSTGQETQYF
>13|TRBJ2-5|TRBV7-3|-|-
TGTGCCAGCAGCTCCTGGGGCGGAGAGACCCAGTACTTC
CASSSWGGETQYF
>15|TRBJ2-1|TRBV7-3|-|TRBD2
TGTGCCAGCAGCCCAAGACTAGCGGGAGTCTATGAGCAGTTCTTC
CASSPRLAGVYEQFF
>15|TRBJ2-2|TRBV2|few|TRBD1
TGTGCCAGCAGGGGACAGGGGTGGCGGACCGGGGAGCTGTTTTTT
CASRGQGWRTGELFF
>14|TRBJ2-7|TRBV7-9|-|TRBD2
TGTGCCAGCAGACCAGCGGGAACGGAAAACGAGCAGTACTTC
CASRPAGTENEQYF
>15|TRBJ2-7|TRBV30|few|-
TGTGCCTGGAGTGTCACAGGGTCTTCTTCCAGCGAGCAGTACTTC
CAWSVTGSSSSEQYF
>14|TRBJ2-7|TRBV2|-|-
TGTGCCAGCAGTGGGCGACTAGGAGGGTACGAGCAGTACTTC
CASSGRLGGYEQYF
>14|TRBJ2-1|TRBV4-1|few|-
TGCGCCAGCAGCCAAGCGGGAGTGGTGAATGAGCAGTTCTTC
CASSQAGVVNEQFF
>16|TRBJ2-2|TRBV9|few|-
TGTGCCAGCAGCTACCGGGGTAGCGGAGACCCCGGGGAGCTGTTTTTT
CASSYRGSGDPGELFF
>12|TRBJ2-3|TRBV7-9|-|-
TGTGCCAGCAGCCCCAACACAGATACGCAGTATTTT
CASSPNTDTQYF
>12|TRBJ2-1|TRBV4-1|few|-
TGCGCCAGCAGCCAAGTCGCAGATGAGCAGTTCTTC
CASSQVADEQFF
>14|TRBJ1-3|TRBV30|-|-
TGTGCCTGGAGTGTTTCAGGGGCTGGAAACACCATATATTTT
CAWSVSGAGNTIYF
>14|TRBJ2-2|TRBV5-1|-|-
TGCGCCAGCAGCTTGTTGGGGAGGACCGGGGAGCTGTTTTTT
CASSLLGRTGELFF
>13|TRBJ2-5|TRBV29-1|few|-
TGCAGCGTTGACCAGGGGCGGGAAGAGACCCAGTACTTC
CSVDQGREETQYF